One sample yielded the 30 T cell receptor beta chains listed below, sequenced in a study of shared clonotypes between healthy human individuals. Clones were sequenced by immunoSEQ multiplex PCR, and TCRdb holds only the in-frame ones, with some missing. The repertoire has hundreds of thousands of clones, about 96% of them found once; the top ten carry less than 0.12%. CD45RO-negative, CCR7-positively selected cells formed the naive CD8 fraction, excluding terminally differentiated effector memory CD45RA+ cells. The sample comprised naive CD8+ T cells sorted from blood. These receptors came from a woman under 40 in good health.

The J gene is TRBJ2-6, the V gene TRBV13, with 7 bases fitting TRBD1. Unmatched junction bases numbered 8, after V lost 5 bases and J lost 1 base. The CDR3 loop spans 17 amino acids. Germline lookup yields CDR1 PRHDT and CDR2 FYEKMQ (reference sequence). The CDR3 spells CASSPGQVSSGANVLTF. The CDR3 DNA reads TGTGCCAGCAGCCCCGGACAGGTCTCTTCTGGGGCCAACGTCCTGACTTTC.

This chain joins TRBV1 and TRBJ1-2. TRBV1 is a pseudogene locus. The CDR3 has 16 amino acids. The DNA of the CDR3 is TGCACCAGCAGCCAAGGTAAGAGGGGACGGGGCTATGGCTACACCTTC. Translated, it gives CTSSQGKRGRGYGYTF.

The CDR3 region has the DNA TGTGCCAGCAGTGAGGCTAGCGGCCCCGAGGATGAGCAGTTCTTC. Protein sequence: CASSEASGPEDEQFF. This chain uses TRBV2 with TRBJ2-1, with 7 bases lining up with TRBD2. Germline trimming cut 3 bases from V and 8 bases from J; bases unmatched to any gene: 10. This CDR3 has 15 residues. Germline values: CDR1 SNHLY, CDR2 FYNNEI. Using reference TRBV2 and TRBJ2-1 for the parts outside the CDR3, the full variable domain is EPEVTQTPSHQVTQMGQEVILRCVPISNHLYFYWYRQILGQKVEFLVSFYNNEISEKSEIFDDQFSVERPDGSNFTLKIRSTKLEDSAMYFCASSEASGPEDEQFFGPGTRLTVL.

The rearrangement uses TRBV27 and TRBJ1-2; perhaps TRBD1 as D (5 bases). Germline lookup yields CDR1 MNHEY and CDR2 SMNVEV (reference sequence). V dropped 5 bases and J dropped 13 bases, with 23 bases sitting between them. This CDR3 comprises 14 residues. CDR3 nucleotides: TGTGCCAGCAGTCCCAACCGGGACCCTCGTGGGGGCACCTTC. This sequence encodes CASSPNRDPRGGTF.

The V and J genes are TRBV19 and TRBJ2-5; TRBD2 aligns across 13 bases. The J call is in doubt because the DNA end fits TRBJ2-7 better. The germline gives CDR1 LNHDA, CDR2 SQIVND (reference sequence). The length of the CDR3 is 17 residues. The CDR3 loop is CASSKGLAGNLGYEQYF. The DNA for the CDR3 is TGTGCCAGTAGTAAGGGACTAGCGGGAAACTTAGGCTACGAGCAGTACTTC.

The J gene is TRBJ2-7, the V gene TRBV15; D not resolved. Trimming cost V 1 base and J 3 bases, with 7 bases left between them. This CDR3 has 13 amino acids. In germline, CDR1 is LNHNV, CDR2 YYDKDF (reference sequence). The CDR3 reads CATSRALDYEQYF. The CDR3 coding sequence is TGTGCCACCAGCAGAGCCCTGGACTACGAGCAGTACTTC.

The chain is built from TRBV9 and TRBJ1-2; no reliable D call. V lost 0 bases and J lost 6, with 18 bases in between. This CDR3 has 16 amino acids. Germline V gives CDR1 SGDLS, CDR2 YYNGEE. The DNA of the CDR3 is TGTGCCAGCAGCGTAGATCTCAGCATTAGAGGGCATGGCTACACCTTC. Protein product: CASSVDLSIRGHGYTF.

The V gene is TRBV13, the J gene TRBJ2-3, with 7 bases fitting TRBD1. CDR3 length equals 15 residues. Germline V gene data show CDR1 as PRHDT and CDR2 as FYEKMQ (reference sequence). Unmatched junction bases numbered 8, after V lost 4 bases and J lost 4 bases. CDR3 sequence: CASSSPSTGADTQYF. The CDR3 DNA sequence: TGTGCCAGCAGCTCCCCCTCCACAGGGGCAGATACGCAGTATTTT.

The CDR3 nucleotides read TGTGCCAGCAGCCCTACCTCGGGGGCGAGGCAGTATTTT. Protein product: CASSPTSGARQYF. The rearrangement joins TRBV9 to TRBJ2-3; D tentatively reads TRBD1 or TRBD2 (6 bases each). The CDR3 has 13 amino acids. Between the trimmed V and J ends, which lost 4 bases and 11 bases, there was a span of 17 bases. CDR1 SGDLS and CDR2 YYNGEE come from the germline V gene.

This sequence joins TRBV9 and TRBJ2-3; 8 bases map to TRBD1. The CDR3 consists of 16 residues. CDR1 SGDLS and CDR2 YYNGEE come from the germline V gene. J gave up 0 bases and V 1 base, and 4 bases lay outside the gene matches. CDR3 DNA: TGTGCCAGCAGCGTAACAGGGGGTCCTAGCACAGATACGCAGTATTTT. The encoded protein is CASSVTGGPSTDTQYF.

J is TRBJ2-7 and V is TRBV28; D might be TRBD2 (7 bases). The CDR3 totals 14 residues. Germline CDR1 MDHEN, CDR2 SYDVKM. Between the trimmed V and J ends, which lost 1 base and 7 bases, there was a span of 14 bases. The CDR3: CASSLYGGAQEQYF. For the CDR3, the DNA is TGTGCCAGCAGTTTATATGGGGGGGCTCAGGAGCAGTACTTC. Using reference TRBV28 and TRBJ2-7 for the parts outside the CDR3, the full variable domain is DVKVTQSSRYLVKRTGEKVFLECVQDMDHENMFWYRQDPGLGLRLIYFSYDVKMKEKGDIPEGYSVSREKKERFSLILESASTNQTSMYLCASSLYGGAQEQYFGPGTRLTVT.

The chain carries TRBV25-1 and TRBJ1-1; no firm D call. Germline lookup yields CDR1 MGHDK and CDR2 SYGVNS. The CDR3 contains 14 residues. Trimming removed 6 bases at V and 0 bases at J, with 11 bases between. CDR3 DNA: TGTGCCAGCAGAGGAGAGAACATGAACACTGAAGCTTTCTTT. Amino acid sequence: CASRGENMNTEAFF.

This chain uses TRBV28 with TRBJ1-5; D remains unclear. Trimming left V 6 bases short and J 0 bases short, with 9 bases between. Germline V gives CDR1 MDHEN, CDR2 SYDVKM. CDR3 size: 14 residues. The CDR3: CASSYIFSNQPQHF. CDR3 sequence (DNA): TGTGCCAGCAGCTACATATTTAGCAATCAGCCCCAGCATTTT. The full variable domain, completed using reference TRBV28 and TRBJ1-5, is DVKVTQSSRYLVKRTGEKVFLECVQDMDHENMFWYRQDPGLGLRLIYFSYDVKMKEKGDIPEGYSVSREKKERFSLILESASTNQTSMYLCASSYIFSNQPQHFGDGTRLSIL.

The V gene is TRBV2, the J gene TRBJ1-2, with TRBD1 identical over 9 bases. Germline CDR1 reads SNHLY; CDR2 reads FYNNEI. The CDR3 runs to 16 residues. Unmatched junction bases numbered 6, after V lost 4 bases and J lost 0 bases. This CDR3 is CASSVGQGGTNYGYTF. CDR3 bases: TGTGCCAGCAGTGTGGGACAGGGAGGGACTAACTATGGCTACACCTTC.

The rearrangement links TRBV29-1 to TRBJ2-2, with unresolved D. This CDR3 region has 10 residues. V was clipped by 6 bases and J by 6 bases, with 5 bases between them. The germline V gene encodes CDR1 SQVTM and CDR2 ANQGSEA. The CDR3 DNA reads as TGCAGCGTCCGCGCCGGGGAGCTGTTTTTT. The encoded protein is CSVRAGELFF.

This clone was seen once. The CDR3 sequence: CASSESADTQYF. CDR3 coding DNA: TGCGCCAGCAGTGAGTCGGCAGATACGCAGTATTTT. This sequence joins TRBV10-1 and TRBJ2-3, with D unresolved. This CDR3 region has 12 residues. Between the trimmed V and J ends, which lost 0 bases and 4 bases, there was a span of 2 bases. Germline V CDR1 and CDR2: WNHNN, SYGVQD (reference sequence).

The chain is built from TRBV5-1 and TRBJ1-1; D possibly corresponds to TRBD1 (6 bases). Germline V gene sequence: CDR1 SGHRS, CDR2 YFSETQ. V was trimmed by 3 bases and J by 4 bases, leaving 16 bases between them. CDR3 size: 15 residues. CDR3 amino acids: CASSSGRGRGTEAFF. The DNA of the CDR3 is TGCGCCAGCAGCTCCGGTAGGGGGAGGGGCACTGAAGCTTTCTTT.

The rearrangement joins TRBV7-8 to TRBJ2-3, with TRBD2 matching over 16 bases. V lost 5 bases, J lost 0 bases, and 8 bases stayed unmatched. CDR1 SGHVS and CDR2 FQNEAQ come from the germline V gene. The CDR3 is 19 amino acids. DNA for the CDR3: TGTGCCAGCAGCCAGGGACTAGCGGGAGGGATCCACAGCACAGATACGCAGTATTTT. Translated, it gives CASSQGLAGGIHSTDTQYF.

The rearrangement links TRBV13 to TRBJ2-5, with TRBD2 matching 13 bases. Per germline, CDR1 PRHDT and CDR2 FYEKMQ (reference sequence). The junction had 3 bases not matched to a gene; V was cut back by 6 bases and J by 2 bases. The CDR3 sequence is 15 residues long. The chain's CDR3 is CASRQLAGGQETQYF. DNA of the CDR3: TGTGCCAGCAGACAACTAGCGGGAGGGCAAGAGACCCAGTACTTC.

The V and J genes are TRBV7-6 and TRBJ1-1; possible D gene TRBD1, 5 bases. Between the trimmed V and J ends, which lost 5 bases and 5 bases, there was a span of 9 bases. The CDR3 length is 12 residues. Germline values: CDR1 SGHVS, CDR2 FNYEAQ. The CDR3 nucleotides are TGTGCCAGCAGCGCCTGGGGGACTGAAGCTTTCTTT. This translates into CASSAWGTEAFF.

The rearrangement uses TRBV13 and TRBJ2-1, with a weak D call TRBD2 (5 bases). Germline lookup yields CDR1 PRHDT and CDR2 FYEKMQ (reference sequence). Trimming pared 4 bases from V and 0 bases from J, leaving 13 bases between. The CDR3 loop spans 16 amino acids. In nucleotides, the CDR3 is TGTGCCAGCAGCTCGGGATTGGGAGTCTCCTACAATGAGCAGTTCTTC. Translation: CASSSGLGVSYNEQFF.

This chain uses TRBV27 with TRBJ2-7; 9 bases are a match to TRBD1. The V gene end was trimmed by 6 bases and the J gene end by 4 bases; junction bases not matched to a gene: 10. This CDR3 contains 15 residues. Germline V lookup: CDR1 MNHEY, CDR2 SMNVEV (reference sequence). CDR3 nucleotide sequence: TGTGCCAGCAGACTCGGGACAGGGAATTTATACGAGCAGTACTTC. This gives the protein CASRLGTGNLYEQYF.

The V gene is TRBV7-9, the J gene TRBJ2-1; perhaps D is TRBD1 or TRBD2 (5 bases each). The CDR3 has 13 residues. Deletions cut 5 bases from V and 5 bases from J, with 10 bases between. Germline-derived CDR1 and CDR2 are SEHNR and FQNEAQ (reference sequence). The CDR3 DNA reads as TGTGCCAGCAGCACGGGACCAAACAATGAGCAGTTCTTC. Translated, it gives CASSTGPNNEQFF. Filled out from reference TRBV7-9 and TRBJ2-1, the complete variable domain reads DTGVSQNPRHKITKRGQNVTFRCDPISEHNRLYWYRQTLGQGPEFLTYFQNEAQLEKSRLLSDRFSAERPKGSFSTLEIQRTEQGDSAMYLCASSTGPNNEQFFGPGTRLTVL.

CDR3 nucleotide sequence: TGTGCCAGCAGCTTAGTGTCGACAGGGGGCACTAACTATGGCTACACCTTC. It translates to CASSLVSTGGTNYGYTF. The V gene is TRBV11-2, the J gene TRBJ1-2, with 10 bases identical to TRBD1. This CDR3 comprises 17 residues. Germline values: CDR1 SGHAT, CDR2 FQNNGV. The V gene end was trimmed by 1 base and the J gene end by 0 bases; junction bases not matched to a gene: 5.

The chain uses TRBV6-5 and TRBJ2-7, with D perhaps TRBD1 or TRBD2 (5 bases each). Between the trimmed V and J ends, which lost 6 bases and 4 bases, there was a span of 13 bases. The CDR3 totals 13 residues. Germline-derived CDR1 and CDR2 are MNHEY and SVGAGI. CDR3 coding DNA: TGTGCCAGCAGCTCTACGGGGCTATACGAGCAGTACTTC. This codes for CASSSTGLYEQYF.

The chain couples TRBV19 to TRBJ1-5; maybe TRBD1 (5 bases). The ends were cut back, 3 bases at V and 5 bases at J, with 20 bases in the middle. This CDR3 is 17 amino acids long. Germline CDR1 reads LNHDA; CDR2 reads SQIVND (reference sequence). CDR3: CASSMERPGGRDQPQHF. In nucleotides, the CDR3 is TGTGCCAGTAGTATGGAACGCCCGGGGGGTCGGGATCAGCCCCAGCATTTT.

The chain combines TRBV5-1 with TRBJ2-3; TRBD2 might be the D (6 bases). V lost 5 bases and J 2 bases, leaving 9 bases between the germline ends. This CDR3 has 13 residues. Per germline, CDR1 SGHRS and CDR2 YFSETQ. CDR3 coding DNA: TGCGCCAGCAGGGAGGGTCACACAGATACGCAGTATTTT. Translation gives CASREGHTDTQYF.

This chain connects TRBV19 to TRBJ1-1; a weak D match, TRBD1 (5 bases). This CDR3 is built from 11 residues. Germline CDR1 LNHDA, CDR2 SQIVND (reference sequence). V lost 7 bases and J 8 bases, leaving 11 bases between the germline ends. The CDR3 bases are TGTGCCAGTATGAACGGGGCCGAAGCTTTCTTT. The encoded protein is CASMNGAEAFF.

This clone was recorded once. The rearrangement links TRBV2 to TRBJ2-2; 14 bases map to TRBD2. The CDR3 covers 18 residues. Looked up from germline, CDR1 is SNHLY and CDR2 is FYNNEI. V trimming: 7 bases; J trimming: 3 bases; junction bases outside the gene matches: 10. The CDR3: CASTAGTSGSLYTGELFF. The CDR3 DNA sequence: TGTGCCAGCACCGCGGGGACTAGCGGGAGCCTTTACACCGGGGAGCTGTTTTTT. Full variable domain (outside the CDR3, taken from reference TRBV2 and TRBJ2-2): EPEVTQTPSHQVTQMGQEVILRCVPISNHLYFYWYRQILGQKVEFLVSFYNNEISEKSEIFDDQFSVERPDGSNFTLKIRSTKLEDSAMYFCASTAGTSGSLYTGELFFGEGSRLTVL.

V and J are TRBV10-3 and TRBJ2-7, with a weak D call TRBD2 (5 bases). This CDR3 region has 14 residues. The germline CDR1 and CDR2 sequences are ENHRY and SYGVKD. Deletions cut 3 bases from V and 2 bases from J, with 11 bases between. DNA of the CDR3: TGTGCCATCAGTGAAGGGAGCGACACCTACGAGCAGTACTTC. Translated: CAISEGSDTYEQYF.